The 22 T cell receptor beta chains below all came from one sample that was sequenced in a study of blood T cell repertoires in COVID-19. The protocol was immunoSEQ multiplex PCR, while the TCRdb copy is restricted to in-frame clones and leaves out a portion. This table has about 60,000 clones, 87% appearing once. The sequenced material came from peripheral blood. Source of these receptors: a human donor with acute or convalescent COVID-19. The donor label of this sample is uncertain.

The chain recombines TRBV9 with TRBJ1-5, with D perhaps matching TRBD1 (5 bases). This CDR3 comprises 15 residues. Trimming shortened V by 4 bases and J by 6 bases, and 17 bases separated the two germline ends. The germline CDR1 and CDR2 sequences are SGDLS and YYNGEE. The CDR3 loop is CASSLGGFPGQPQHF. In DNA, the CDR3 is TGTGCCAGCAGCCTGGGGGGGTTCCCCGGTCAGCCCCAGCATTTT. Filled out from reference TRBV9 and TRBJ1-5, the complete variable domain reads DSGVTQTPKHLITATGQRVTLRCSPRSGDLSVYWYQQSLDQGLQFLIQYYNGEERAKGNILERFSAQQFPDLHSELNLSSLELGDSALYFCASSLGGFPGQPQHFGDGTRLSIL.

The chain couples TRBV5-6 to TRBJ2-7; unclear D gene. Trimming removed 2 bases at V and 0 bases at J, with 12 bases between. Germline CDR1 SGHDT, CDR2 YYEEEE. The CDR3 is 15 residues long. The CDR3: CASSFGLNPSYEQYV. DNA for the CDR3: TGTGCCAGCAGCTTTGGGCTAAACCCCTCCTACGAGCAGTACGTC.

The V gene is TRBV11-2, the J gene TRBJ2-2; 11 bases line up with TRBD2. The trim removed 5 bases at V and 1 base at J, leaving 3 bases unmatched. The CDR3 has 16 amino acids. Germline CDR1 reads SGHAT; CDR2 reads FQNNGV. CDR3 amino acids: CASSPTSGVNTGELFF. CDR3 nucleotides: TGTGCCAGCAGCCCGACTAGCGGGGTGAACACCGGGGAGCTGTTTTTT.

The chain recombines TRBV10-3 with TRBJ1-1; TRBD1 might be the D (5 bases). The germline V gene has CDR1 ENHRY and CDR2 SYGVKD. The V end was cut by 6 bases, the J end by 3 bases, with 11 bases between. This CDR3 comprises 13 residues. Written as DNA, the CDR3 is TGTGCCATCAGGGCACGGGGGGACACTGAAGCTTTCTTT. This translates into CAIRARGDTEAFF.

The gene calls are TRBV7-9 and TRBJ2-2; maybe TRBD2 (6 bases). The germline V and J ends were trimmed by 10 bases and 5 bases, with 14 bases remaining between them. The germline CDR1 and CDR2 sequences are SEHNR and FQNEAQ (reference sequence). CDR3 length: 13 residues. This CDR3 reads CAIRLDWTGELFF. For the CDR3, the DNA is TGTGCCATCCGACTAGACTGGACCGGGGAGCTGTTTTTT.

This clone has a single count. This sequence joins TRBV19 and TRBJ2-1; no clear D gene. V lost 3 bases and J lost 6, with 15 bases in between. The CDR3 covers 15 residues. CDR1 is LNHDA, CDR2 SQIVND, per germline (reference sequence). CDR3 sequence reads: CASSIYPLLINEQFF. The CDR3 DNA sequence: TGTGCCAGTAGTATCTACCCCCTACTAATCAATGAGCAGTTCTTC.

The chain is built from TRBV19 and TRBJ1-2; the match to TRBD1 covers 8 bases. There are 14 residues in the CDR3. Germline V CDR1 and CDR2: LNHDA, SQIVND (reference sequence). V gave up 4 bases and J gave up 6 bases; unmatched junction bases: 7. The CDR3 is CASSNGQGINGYTF. CDR3 coding DNA: TGTGCCAGTAGTAATGGACAGGGTATAAATGGCTACACCTTC.

The rearrangement joins TRBV3-1 (or the pseudogene TRBV3-2) to TRBJ2-2; D uncertain. V was cut by 4 bases and J by 0 bases, with 6 bases left in between. The germline V gene encodes CDR1 LGHDT and CDR2 YNNKEL (reference sequence). The CDR3 totals 14 residues. Here the CDR3 DNA reads TGTGCCAGCAGCCCCCTGTCGAACACCGGGGAGCTGTTTTTT. This gives the protein CASSPLSNTGELFF.

The V and J genes are TRBV12-5 and TRBJ2-1; possibly TRBD2 for D (6 bases). This CDR3 comprises 13 residues. The V end was cut by 6 bases, the J end by 3 bases, with 9 bases between. The germline V gene has CDR1 LGHNT and CDR2 FRNRAP. CDR3 loop: CASGWGDYNEQFF. The CDR3 region has the DNA TGTGCTAGTGGCTGGGGGGACTACAATGAGCAGTTCTTC.

This chain joins TRBV19 and TRBJ2-1, with 7 positions matching TRBD2. The germline V gene has CDR1 LNHDA and CDR2 SQIVND (reference sequence). V was clipped by 2 bases and J by 8 bases; unmatched bases: 15. The CDR3 spans 17 residues. This CDR3 is CASSIYQWASGIDEQFF. DNA for the CDR3: TGTGCCAGTAGTATATATCAATGGGCTAGCGGTATCGATGAGCAGTTCTTC.

The chain couples TRBV5-6 to TRBJ1-1; D might be TRBD1 (6 bases). This CDR3 spans 13 amino acids. V lost 10 bases, J lost 3 bases, and 16 bases lay in between. Germline CDR1 SGHDT, CDR2 YYEEEE. This chain's CDR3 is CAASWGLDTEAFF. CDR3 nucleotide sequence: TGTGCCGCATCTTGGGGGCTAGACACTGAAGCTTTCTTT.

CDR3 protein: CASSIRLANTGELFF. The CDR3 DNA follows: TGTGCCAGCAGCATACGACTAGCGAACACCGGGGAGCTGTTTTTT. The chain couples TRBV5-4 to TRBJ2-2, with D possibly TRBD2 on 6 matching bases. The CDR3 is 15 amino acids. With 4 bases removed from V and 0 bases from J, the gap between germline ends came to 10 bases. Looked up from germline, CDR1 is SGHNT and CDR2 is YYREEE (reference sequence).

This clone is a singleton in its sample. The gene calls are TRBV10-1 and TRBJ2-1; TRBD2 matches 8 bases. The CDR3 is 15 amino acids. Germline loops: CDR1 WNHNN, CDR2 SYGVQD (reference sequence). V shed 3 bases and J 4 bases; nucleotides not matched to a gene: 5. CDR3 sequence (DNA): TGCGCCAGCAGTGATTTTGGCGGGGGGTACAATGAGCAGTTCTTC. Its translation is CASSDFGGGYNEQFF.

The gene calls are TRBV12-5 and TRBJ2-1, with 9 bases aligning to TRBD1. Per the germline V gene, CDR1 is LGHNT and CDR2 is FRNRAP. J lost 3 bases, V lost 5 bases, and 5 bases had no gene match. The CDR3 covers 15 residues. CDR3 DNA: TGTGCTAGTGGTCCCCCGGGACAGGGCTACAATGAGCAGTTCTTC. It specifies CASGPPGQGYNEQFF.

The chain couples TRBV6-2 or TRBV6-3 to TRBJ2-6; D perhaps matches TRBD1 (5 bases). CDR1 MNHEY and CDR2 SVGEGT come from the germline V gene. V lost 2 bases, J lost 2 bases, and 7 bases lay in between. The CDR3 covers 15 residues. Here the CDR3 reads CASSYQGAGANVLTF. CDR3 bases: TGTGCCAGCAGTTACCAGGGTGCTGGGGCCAACGTCCTGACTTTC.

This clone was found a few times. The chain employs TRBV9 and TRBJ2-5; D is perhaps TRBD2 (6 bases). V shed 3 bases and J shed 5 bases, with 11 bases lying between them. Per germline, CDR1 SGDLS and CDR2 YYNGEE. The CDR3 runs to 13 residues. The CDR3: CASSGGLRETQYF. In DNA form, the CDR3 reads TGTGCCAGCAGCGGGGGACTTCGGGAGACCCAGTACTTC.

The V and J genes are TRBV6-6 and TRBJ1-2; 8 bases agree with TRBD1. CDR1 and CDR2 from the germline V gene are MNHNY and SVGAGI (reference sequence). The CDR3 has 14 residues. V lost 1 base and J lost 7; bases outside the gene matches: 5. CDR3 loop: CASSYLGQALGYTF. The CDR3 region has the DNA TGTGCCAGCAGTTACTTGGGACAGGCCCTTGGCTACACCTTC.

The chain uses TRBV7-6 and TRBJ2-7; 8 bases fit TRBD1. The germline gives CDR1 SGHVS, CDR2 FNYEAQ. This CDR3 spans 13 amino acids. V was pared by 5 bases and J by 3 bases, with 3 bases of the junction left unmatched. This CDR3 is CASSTGQGYEQYF. As DNA, the CDR3 is TGTGCCAGCAGCACCGGACAGGGCTACGAGCAGTACTTC.

The chain employs TRBV10-3 and TRBJ1-4, with TRBD1 matching over 7 bases. The CDR3 totals 14 residues. V lost 3 bases and J lost 7; bases outside the gene matches: 5. CDR1 and CDR2 from the germline V gene are ENHRY and SYGVKD. CDR3 coding DNA: TGTGCCATCAGTGAAATAGGGGGCCGTGAAAAACTGTTTTTT. Protein product: CAISEIGGREKLFF.

The rearrangement joins TRBV5-1 to TRBJ2-5; TRBD2 matches 8 bases. The CDR3 runs 16 residues. J was trimmed by 4 bases and V by 3 bases; bases with no gene match: 11. Germline V CDR1 and CDR2: SGHRS, YFSETQ. The CDR3 loop is CASSSPGTSEGETQYF. CDR3 DNA sequence: TGCGCCAGCAGCTCTCCCGGGACTAGTGAGGGAGAGACCCAGTACTTC.

This clone was seen a few times. This chain links TRBV5-1 with TRBJ1-2, with 7 bases identical to TRBD1. CDR3 size: 16 residues. Unmatched junction bases numbered 14, after V lost 4 bases and J lost 5 bases. Germline CDR1 and CDR2: SGHRS and YFSETQ. The CDR3 loop reads CASSIDGTVGGYGYTF. As DNA, the CDR3 is TGCGCCAGCAGCATCGACGGGACAGTAGGGGGGTATGGCTACACCTTC.

V is TRBV2 and J is TRBJ2-2, with a possible D match to TRBD1 (5 bases). The ends were cut back, 6 bases at V and 3 bases at J, with 11 bases in the middle. The CDR3 sequence is 14 residues long. The V gene's germline CDR1 is SNHLY and CDR2 FYNNEI. CDR3 region: CASSNTQDTGELFF. The DNA for the CDR3 is TGTGCCAGCAGCAACACACAGGACACCGGGGAGCTGTTTTTT.